This T cell receptor beta chain was captured by sequencing in a study of cytomegalovirus exposure and HLA in healthy donors. The PCR used 60 Vbeta and 13 Jbeta primers. Repertoires were generated with immunoSEQ multiplex PCR, while TCRdb's copy carries only in-frame clones and drops some. The table includes 170,000 or so clones, roughly three quarters detected once. Germline CDR1 is SGHDT and CDR2 is YYEEEE. The V end lost 6 bases, the J end lost 1 base, and 14 bases lay between the germline ends. The CDR3 is 14 amino acids. Sequencing was done on a sample of PBMCs. The sequence came from a male donor in good health and CMV-seronegative. This chain connects TRBV5-6 to TRBJ2-7, with D perhaps TRBD2 (5 bases). The CDR3 coding sequence is TGTGCCAGCACAACCAGCGGCAAATCCTACGAGCAGTACTTC. Translating gives CASTTSGKSYEQYF.